This T cell receptor (beta chain) was obtained from a study of human T cells and chemical hapten exposure. Time point specified: pre-sensitization, week 0. The treatment is: therapeutic diphenylcyclopropenone sensitization with weekly scalp DPC. It was unfractionated whole blood from which total RNA was extracted. TCRdb reprocessed the RACE reads via MiXCR and lists one record per CDR3 protein. The sample includes 300,000 to 400,000 distinct CDR3 sequences, roughly 5% of them seen just once. The CDR3 consists of 13 residues. The V end was cut by 4 bases, the J end by 2 bases, with 9 bases between. Germline-derived CDR1 and CDR2 are MDHEN and SYDVKM. This clonotype was seen at least ten times.

The specimen was whole blood, collected in connection with sensitization to the hapten diphenylcyclopropenone (DPC). The chain is built from TRBV28 and TRBJ2-7; no clear D. The TCR originated in a woman in her 50s with alopecia areata. Some clones in this sample may be carry-over from other donors' samples. As DNA, the CDR3 is TGTGCCAGCAGTTCCCGCCCTACCTACGAGCAGTACTTC. It is translated as CASSSRPTYEQYF.